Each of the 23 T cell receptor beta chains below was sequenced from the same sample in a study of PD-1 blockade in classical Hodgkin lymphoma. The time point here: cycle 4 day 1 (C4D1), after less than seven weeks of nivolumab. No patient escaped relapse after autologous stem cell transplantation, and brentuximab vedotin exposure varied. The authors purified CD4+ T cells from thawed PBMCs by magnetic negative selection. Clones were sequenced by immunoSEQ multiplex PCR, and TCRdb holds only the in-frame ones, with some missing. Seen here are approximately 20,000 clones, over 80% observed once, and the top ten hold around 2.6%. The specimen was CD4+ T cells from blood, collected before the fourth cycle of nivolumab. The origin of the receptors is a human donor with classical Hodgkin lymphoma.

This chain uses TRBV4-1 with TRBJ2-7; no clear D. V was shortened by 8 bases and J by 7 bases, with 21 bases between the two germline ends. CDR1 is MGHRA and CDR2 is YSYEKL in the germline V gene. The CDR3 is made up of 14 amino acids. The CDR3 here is CASAQQDPLGEQYF. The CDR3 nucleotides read TGCGCCAGCGCCCAGCAGGATCCCCTGGGGGAGCAGTACTTC.

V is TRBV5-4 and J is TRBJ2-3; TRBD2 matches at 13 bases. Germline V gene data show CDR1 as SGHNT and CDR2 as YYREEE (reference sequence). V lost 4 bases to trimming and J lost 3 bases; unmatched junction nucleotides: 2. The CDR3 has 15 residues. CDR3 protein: CASSLGLAGTDTQYF. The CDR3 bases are TGTGCCAGCAGCCTGGGACTAGCGGGAACAGATACGCAGTATTTT. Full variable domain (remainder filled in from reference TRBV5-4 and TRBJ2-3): ETGVTQSPTHLIKTRGQQVTLRCSSQSGHNTVSWYQQALGQGPQFIFQYYREEENGRGNFPPRFSGLQFPNYSSELNVNALELDDSALYLCASSLGLAGTDTQYFGPGTRLTVL.

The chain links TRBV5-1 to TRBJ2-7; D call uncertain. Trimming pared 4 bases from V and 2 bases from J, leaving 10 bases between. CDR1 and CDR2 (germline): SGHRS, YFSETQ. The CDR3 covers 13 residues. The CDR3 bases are TGCGCCAGCAGCAGCCAGCCCACCTACGAGCAGTACTTC. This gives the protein CASSSQPTYEQYF.

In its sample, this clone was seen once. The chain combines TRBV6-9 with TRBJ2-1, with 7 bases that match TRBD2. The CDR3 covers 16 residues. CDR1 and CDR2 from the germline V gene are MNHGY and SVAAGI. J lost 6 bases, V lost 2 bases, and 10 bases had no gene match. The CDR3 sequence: CASSYAGAWFGNEQFF. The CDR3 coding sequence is TGTGCCAGCAGTTATGCGGGAGCGTGGTTTGGCAATGAGCAGTTCTTC.

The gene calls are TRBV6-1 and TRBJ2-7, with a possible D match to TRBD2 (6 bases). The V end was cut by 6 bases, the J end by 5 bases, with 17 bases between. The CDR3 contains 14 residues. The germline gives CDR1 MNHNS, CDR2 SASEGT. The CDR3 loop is CASSHTRESHEQYF. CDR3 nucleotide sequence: TGTGCCAGCAGCCACACTCGGGAGTCCCACGAGCAGTACTTC.

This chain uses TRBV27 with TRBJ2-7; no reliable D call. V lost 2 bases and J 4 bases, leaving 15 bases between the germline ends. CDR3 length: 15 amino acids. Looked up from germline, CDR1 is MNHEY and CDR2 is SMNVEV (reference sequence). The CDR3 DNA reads TGTGCCAGCAGTTTAGACGCCGGTTTGGGGTACGAGCAGTACTTC. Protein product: CASSLDAGLGYEQYF.

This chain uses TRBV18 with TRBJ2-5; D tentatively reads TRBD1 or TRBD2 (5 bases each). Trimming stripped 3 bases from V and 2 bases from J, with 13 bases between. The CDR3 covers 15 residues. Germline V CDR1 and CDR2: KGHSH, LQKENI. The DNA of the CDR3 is TGTGCCAGCTCACCGAACGGGGCGTCTCAAGAGACCCAGTACTTC. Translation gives CASSPNGASQETQYF.

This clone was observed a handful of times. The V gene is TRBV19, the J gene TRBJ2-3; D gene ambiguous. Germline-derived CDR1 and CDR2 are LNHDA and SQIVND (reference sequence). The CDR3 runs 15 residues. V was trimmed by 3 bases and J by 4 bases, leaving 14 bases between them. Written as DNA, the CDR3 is TGTGCCAGTAGTATGGATCGCAAGCAGGCAGATACGCAGTATTTT. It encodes CASSMDRKQADTQYF. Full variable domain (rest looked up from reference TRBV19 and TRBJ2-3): DGGITQSPKYLFRKEGQNVTLSCEQNLNHDAMYWYRQDPGQGLRLIYYSQIVNDFQKGDIAEGYSVSREKKESFPLTVTSAQKNPTAFYLCASSMDRKQADTQYFGPGTRLTVL.

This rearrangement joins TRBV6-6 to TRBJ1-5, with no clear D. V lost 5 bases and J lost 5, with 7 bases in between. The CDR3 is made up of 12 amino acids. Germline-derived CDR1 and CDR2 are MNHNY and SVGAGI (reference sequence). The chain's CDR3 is CASSQLYQPQHF. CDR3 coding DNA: TGTGCCAGCAGTCAGCTTTATCAGCCCCAGCATTTT.

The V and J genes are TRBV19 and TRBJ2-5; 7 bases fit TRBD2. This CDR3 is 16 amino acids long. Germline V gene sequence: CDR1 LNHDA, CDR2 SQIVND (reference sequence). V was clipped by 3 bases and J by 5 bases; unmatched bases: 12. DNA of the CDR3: TGTGCCAGTAGTATTGGGTTGTCGACAGCGGGGGAGACCCAGTACTTC. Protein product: CASSIGLSTAGETQYF.

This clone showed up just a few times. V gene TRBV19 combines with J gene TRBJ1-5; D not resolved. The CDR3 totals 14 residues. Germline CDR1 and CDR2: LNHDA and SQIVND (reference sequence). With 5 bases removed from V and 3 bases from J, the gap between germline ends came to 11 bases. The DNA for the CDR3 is TGTGCCAGTAGTCTACGACACAACAATCAGCCCCAGCATTTT. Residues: CASSLRHNNQPQHF.

The CDR3 DNA reads TGTGCCATCATGGACAGGATGGAGGAAAAACTGTTTTTT. Protein sequence: CAIMDRMEEKLFF. V usage is TRBV28 and J usage is TRBJ1-4; TRBD1 aligns across 7 bases. Trimming removed 10 bases from V and 8 bases from J; junction bases left unmatched: 10. CDR1 is MDHEN and CDR2 is SYDVKM in the germline V gene. This CDR3 comprises 13 residues. The whole variable domain, remainder taken from reference TRBV28 and TRBJ1-4, is DVKVTQSSRYLVKRTGEKVFLECVQDMDHENMFWYRQDPGLGLRLIYFSYDVKMKEKGDIPEGYSVSREKKERFSLILESASTNQTSMYLCAIMDRMEEKLFFGSGTQLSVL.

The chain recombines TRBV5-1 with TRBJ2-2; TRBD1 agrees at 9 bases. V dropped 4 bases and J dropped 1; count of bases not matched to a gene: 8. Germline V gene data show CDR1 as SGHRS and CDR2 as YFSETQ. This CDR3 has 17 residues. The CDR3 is CASSRTGVGGNTGELFF. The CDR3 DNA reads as TGCGCCAGCAGCCGGACAGGGGTAGGGGGGAACACCGGGGAGCTGTTTTTT.

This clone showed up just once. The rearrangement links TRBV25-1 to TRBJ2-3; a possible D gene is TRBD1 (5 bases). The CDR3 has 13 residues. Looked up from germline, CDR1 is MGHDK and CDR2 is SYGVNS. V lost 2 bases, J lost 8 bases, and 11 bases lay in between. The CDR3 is CASSEPDRGTQYF. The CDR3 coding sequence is TGTGCCAGCAGTGAACCTGACAGAGGTACGCAGTATTTT.

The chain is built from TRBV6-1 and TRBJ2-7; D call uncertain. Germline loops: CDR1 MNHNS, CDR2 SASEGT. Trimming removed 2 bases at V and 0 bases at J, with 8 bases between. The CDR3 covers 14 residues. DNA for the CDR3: TGTGCCAGCAGTGAATTTTGGGGCTCCTACGAGCAGTACTTC. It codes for CASSEFWGSYEQYF.

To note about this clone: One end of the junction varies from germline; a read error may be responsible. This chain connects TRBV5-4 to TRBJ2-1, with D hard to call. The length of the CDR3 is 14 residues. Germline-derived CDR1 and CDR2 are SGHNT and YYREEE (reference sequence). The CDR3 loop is CASSAHYLDNEQLF. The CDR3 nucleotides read TGTGCCAGCAGCGCTCATTACCTAGACAATGAGCAGCTCTTC.

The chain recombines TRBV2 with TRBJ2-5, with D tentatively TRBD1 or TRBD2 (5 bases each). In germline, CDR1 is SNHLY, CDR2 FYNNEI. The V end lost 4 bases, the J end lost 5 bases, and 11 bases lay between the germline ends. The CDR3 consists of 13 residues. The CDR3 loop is CASSVWDAETQYF. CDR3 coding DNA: TGTGCCAGCAGTGTGTGGGACGCGGAGACCCAGTACTTC.

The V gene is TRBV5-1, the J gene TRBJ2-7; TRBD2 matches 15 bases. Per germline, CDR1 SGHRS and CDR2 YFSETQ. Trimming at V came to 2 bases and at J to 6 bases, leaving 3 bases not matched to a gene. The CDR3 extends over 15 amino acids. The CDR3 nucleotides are TGCGCCAGCAGCTTAGGACTAGCGGGAGGGGGCGAGCAGTACTTC. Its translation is CASSLGLAGGGEQYF.

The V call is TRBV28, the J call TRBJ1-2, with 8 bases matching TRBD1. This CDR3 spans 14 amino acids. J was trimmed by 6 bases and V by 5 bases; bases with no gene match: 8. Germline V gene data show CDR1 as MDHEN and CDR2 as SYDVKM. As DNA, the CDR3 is TGTGCCAGCAGTCGCCCAGGGGGCGCGAATGGCTACACCTTC. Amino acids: CASSRPGGANGYTF.

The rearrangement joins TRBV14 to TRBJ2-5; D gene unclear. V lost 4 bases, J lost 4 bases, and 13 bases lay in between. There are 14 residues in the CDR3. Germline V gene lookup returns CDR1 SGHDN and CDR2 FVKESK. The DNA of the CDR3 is TGTGCCAGCAGCCGTCCGGGTCTTGGAGAGACCCAGTACTTC. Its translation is CASSRPGLGETQYF.

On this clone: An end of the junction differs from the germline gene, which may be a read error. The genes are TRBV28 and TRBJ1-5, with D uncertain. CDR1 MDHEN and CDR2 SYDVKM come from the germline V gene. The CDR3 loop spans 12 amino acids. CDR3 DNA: TGTGCCAGCGGCCTAAATAGTCAGTCCCAGCATTTT. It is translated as CASGLNSQSQHF.

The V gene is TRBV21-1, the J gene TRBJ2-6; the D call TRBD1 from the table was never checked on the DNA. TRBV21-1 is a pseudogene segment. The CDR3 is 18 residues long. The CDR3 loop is CASSKARQALCGANVLTF. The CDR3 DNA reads TGTGCCAGCAGCAAAGCGAGACAGGCCCTATGTGGGGCCAACGTCCTGACTTTC.

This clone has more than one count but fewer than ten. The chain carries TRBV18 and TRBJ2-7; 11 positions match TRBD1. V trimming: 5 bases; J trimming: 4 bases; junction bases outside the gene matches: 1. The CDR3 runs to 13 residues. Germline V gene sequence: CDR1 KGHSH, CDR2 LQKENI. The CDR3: CASSGQGAYEQYF. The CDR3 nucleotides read TGTGCCAGCTCAGGACAGGGGGCATACGAGCAGTACTTC.